This T cell receptor beta chain originates from a study of T-cell memory formation after mild COVID-19. Study-level background: Clustering of TCRs was largely donor specific.

This clonotype was observed at least ten times. Its specificity is unknown. The study's findings and limits: Pre-infection memory held some responding clones, suggesting pre-existing cross-reactive T cells responded. There was a balanced CD4/CD8 profile in clones contracting day 15 to 85, and later expanders leaned CD4+.

From the 5' RACE reads, TCRdb called clonotypes with MiXCR, one entry per CDR3 protein. The sample consists of about 470,000 distinct CDR3 sequences, roughly 18% of them appearing once. V shed 0 bases and J 1 base; nucleotides not matched to a gene: 8. Looked up from germline, CDR1 is LGHNT and CDR2 is FRNRAP. CDR3 length: 18 residues. The TCR originated in an adult woman who had mild COVID-19 (a few samples of this study predate the infection). Cell type and time point are not known. Input material: PBMCs or a T cell subset sorted from them (not recorded which). V gene TRBV12-5 combines with J gene TRBJ2-1, with 8 bases that match TRBD1. CDR3 residues: CASGLVRTGYDSYNEQFF. The CDR3 DNA reads TGTGCTAGTGGTTTGGTTCGGACAGGGTACGATTCCTACAATGAGCAGTTCTTC.